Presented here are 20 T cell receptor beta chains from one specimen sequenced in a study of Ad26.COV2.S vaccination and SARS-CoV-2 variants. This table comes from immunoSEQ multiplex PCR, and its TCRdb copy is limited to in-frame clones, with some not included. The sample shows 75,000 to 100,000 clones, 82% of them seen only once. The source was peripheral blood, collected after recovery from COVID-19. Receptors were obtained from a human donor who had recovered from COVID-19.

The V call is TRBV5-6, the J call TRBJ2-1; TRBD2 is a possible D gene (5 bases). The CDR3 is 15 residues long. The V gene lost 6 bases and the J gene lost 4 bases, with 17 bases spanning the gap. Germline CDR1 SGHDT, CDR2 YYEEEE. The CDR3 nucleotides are TGTGCCAGCATCCCCCCGGGAACCCGATACAATGAGCAGTTCTTC. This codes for CASIPPGTRYNEQFF. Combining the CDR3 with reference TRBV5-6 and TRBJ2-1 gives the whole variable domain DAGVTQSPTHLIKTRGQQVTLRCSPKSGHDTVSWYQQALGQGPQFIFQYYEEEERQRGNFPDRFSGHQFPNYSSELNVNALLLGDSALYLCASIPPGTRYNEQFFGPGTRLTVL.

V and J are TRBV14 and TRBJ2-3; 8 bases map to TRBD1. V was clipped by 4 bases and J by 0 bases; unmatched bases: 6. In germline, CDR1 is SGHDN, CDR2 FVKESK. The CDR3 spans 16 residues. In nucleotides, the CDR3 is TGTGCCAGCAGCCGCCGGACAGGGATTAGCACAGATACGCAGTATTTT. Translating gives CASSRRTGISTDTQYF.

CDR3 residues: CASSRSSSGSTGELFF. Written as DNA, the CDR3 is TGTGCCAGCAGTCGAAGCTCGAGCGGAAGCACCGGGGAGCTGTTTTTT. The rearrangement links TRBV2 to TRBJ2-2; D might be TRBD2 (5 bases). This CDR3 is 16 amino acids long. In germline, CDR1 is SNHLY, CDR2 FYNNEI. V was cut by 5 bases and J by 4 bases, with 17 bases left in between.

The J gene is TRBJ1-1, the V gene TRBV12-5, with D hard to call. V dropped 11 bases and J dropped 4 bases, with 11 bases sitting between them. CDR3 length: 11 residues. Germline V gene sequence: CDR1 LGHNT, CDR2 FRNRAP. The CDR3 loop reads CASHRSTEAFF. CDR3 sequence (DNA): TGTGCTTCGCATAGGAGCACTGAAGCTTTCTTT.

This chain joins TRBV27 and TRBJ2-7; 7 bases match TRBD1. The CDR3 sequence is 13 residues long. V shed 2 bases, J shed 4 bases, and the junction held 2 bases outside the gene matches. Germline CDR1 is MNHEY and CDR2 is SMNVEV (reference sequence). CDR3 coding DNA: TGTGCCAGCAGTTTAAACAGGGGATACGAGCAGTACTTC. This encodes CASSLNRGYEQYF.

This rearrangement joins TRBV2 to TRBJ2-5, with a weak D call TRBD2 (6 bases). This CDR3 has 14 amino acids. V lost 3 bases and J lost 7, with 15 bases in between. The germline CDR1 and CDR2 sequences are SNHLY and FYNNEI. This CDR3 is CASSDTLRAGTQYF. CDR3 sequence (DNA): TGTGCCAGCAGTGACACTCTACGAGCGGGGACCCAGTACTTC.

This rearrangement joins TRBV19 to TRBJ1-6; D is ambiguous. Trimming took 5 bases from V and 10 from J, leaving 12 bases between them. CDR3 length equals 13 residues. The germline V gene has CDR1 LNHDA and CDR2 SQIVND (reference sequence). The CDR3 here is CASSSRTSSPLHF. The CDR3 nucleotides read TGTGCCAGTAGTTCAAGGACGTCCTCACCCCTCCACTTT. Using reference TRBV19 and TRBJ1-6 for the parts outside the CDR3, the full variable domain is DGGITQSPKYLFRKEGQNVTLSCEQNLNHDAMYWYRQDPGQGLRLIYYSQIVNDFQKGDIAEGYSVSREKKESFPLTVTSAQKNPTAFYLCASSSRTSSPLHFGNGTRLTVT.

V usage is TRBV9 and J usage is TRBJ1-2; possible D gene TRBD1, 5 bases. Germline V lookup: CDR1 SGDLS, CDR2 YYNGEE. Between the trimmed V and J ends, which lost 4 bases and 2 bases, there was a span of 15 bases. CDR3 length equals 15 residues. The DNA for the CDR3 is TGTGCCAGCAGCCCCGGGGGTCAGGCAAACTATGGCTACACCTTC. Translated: CASSPGGQANYGYTF. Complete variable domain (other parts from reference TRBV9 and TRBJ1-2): DSGVTQTPKHLITATGQRVTLRCSPRSGDLSVYWYQQSLDQGLQFLIQYYNGEERAKGNILERFSAQQFPDLHSELNLSSLELGDSALYFCASSPGGQANYGYTFGSGTRLTVV.

The CDR3 protein is CATTSLHGRNPYNEQFF. CDR3 in DNA: TGTGCCACCACTTCCCTTCACGGCCGAAACCCTTACAATGAGCAGTTCTTC. The rearrangement links TRBV15 to TRBJ2-1; D is ambiguous. V lost 7 bases to trimming and J lost 4 bases, with 23 bases between them. This CDR3 is 17 amino acids long. Germline CDR1 LNHNV, CDR2 YYDKDF (reference sequence).

CDR3 residues: CSVPSPEKAFF. The CDR3 DNA reads TGCAGCGTCCCAAGTCCGGAAAAAGCTTTCTTT. The chain carries TRBV29-1 and TRBJ1-1; no definite D call. The CDR3 has 11 amino acids. The germline CDR1 and CDR2 sequences are SQVTM and ANQGSEA. Trimming removed 6 bases from V and 9 bases from J, with 14 bases in between.

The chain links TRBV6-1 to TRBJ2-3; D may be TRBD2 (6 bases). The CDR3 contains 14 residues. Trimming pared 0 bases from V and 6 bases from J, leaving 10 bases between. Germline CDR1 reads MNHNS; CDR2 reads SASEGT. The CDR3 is CASSEASRGDTQYF. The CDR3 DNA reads TGTGCCAGCAGTGAAGCTTCCCGGGGGGATACGCAGTATTTT.

CDR3 coding DNA: TGTGCCACCAGCAGAGGGGACACTGGAAACACCATATATTTT. It is translated as CATSRGDTGNTIYF. The chain combines TRBV15 with TRBJ1-3, with D perhaps TRBD1 (6 bases). The V end lost 1 base, the J end lost 2 bases, and 6 bases lay between the germline ends. The CDR3 consists of 14 residues. Germline lookup yields CDR1 LNHNV and CDR2 YYDKDF (reference sequence).

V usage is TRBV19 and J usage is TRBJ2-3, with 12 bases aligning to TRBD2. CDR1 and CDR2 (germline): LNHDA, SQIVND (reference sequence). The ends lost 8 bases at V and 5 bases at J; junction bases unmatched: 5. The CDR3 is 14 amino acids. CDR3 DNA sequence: TGTGCCAGTGCGACTAGCGGGAGAATAGATACGCAGTATTTT. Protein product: CASATSGRIDTQYF.

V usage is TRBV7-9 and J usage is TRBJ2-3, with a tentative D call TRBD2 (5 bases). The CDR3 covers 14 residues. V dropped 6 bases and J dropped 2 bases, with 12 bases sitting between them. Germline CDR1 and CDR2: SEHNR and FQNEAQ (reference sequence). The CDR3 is CASSPGLSTDTQYF. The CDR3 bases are TGTGCCAGCAGTCCCGGACTTTCCACAGATACGCAGTATTTT.

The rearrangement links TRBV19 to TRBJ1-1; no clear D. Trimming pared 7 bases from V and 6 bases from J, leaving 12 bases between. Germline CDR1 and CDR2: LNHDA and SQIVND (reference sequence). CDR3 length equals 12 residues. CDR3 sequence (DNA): TGTGCCAGTATAGGATCCTTCGCTGAAGCTTTCTTT. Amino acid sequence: CASIGSFAEAFF.

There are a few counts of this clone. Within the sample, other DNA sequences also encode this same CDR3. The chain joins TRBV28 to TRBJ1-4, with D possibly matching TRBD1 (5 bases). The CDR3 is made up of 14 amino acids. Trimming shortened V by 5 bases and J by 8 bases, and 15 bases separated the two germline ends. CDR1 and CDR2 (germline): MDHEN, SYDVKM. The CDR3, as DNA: TGTGCCAGCAGTCTCCCGGGGGGAGGCGAAAAACTGTTTTTT. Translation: CASSLPGGGEKLFF. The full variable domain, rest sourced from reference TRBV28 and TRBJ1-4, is DVKVTQSSRYLVKRTGEKVFLECVQDMDHENMFWYRQDPGLGLRLIYFSYDVKMKEKGDIPEGYSVSREKKERFSLILESASTNQTSMYLCASSLPGGGEKLFFGSGTQLSVL.

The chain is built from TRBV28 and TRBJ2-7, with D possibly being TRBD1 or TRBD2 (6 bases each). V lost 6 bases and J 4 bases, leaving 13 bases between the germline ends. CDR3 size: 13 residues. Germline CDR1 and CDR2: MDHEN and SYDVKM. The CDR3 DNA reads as TGTGCCAGCAGCCCAGGAGGGGGGTACGAGCAGTACTTC. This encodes CASSPGGGYEQYF. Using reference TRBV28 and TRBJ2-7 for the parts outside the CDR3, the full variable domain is DVKVTQSSRYLVKRTGEKVFLECVQDMDHENMFWYRQDPGLGLRLIYFSYDVKMKEKGDIPEGYSVSREKKERFSLILESASTNQTSMYLCASSPGGGYEQYFGPGTRLTVT.

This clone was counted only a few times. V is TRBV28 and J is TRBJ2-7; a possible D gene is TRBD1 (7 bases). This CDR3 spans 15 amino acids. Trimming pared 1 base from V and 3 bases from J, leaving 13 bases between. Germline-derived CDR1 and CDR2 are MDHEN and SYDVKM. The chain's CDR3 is CASSLSPGGIYEQYF. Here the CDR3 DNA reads TGTGCCAGCAGTTTATCGCCAGGGGGGATCTACGAGCAGTACTTC.

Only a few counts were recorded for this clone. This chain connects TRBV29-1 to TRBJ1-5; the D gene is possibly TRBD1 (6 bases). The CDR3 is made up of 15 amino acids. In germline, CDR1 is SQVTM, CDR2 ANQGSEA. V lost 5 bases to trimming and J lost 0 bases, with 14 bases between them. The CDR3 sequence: CSVLTGPHSNQPQHF. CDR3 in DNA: TGCAGCGTTTTAACAGGGCCACATAGCAATCAGCCCCAGCATTTT.

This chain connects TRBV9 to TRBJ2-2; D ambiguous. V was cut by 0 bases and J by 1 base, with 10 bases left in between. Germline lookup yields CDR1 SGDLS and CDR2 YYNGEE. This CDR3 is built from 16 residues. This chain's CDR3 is CASSVVSLENTGELFF. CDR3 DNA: TGTGCCAGCAGCGTAGTATCACTGGAGAACACCGGGGAGCTGTTTTTT.